A selection of T cell receptor beta chains follows, all from one sample in a study of blood T cell repertoires in COVID-19. This table comes from immunoSEQ multiplex PCR, and its TCRdb copy is limited to in-frame clones, with some not included. The sample lists about 280,000 clones, around 90% occurring once. Sequences were obtained from peripheral blood. These receptors came from a man aged 18 to 29 with active or convalescent COVID-19. Each CDR3 is given with its conserved first and last residue. A D gene is named only where the DNA matches it firmly. The size field is filled for only some rows; it gives once, few, many or a size class.

j_gene: TRBJ1-6
abundance: -
len: 15
d_gene: TRBD1
v_gene: TRBV3-1/TRBV3-2
CDR3nt: TGTGCCAGCAGCCAACGGGACAGCTATAATTCACCCCTCCACTTT
CDR3aa: CASSQRDSYNSPLHF

j_gene: TRBJ1-5
abundance: -
len: 16
d_gene: -
v_gene: TRBV2
CDR3nt: TGTGCCAGCAGTGACAAGATCACAGGGAACAATCAGCCCCAGCATTTT
CDR3aa: CASSDKITGNNQPQHF

j_gene: TRBJ1-1
abundance: -
len: 14
d_gene: -
v_gene: TRBV2
CDR3nt: TGTGCCAGCAGTGGTGGCACAGTGAACACTGAAGCTTTCTTT
CDR3aa: CASSGGTVNTEAFF

j_gene: TRBJ1-5
abundance: -
len: 15
d_gene: TRBD1
v_gene: TRBV4-1
CDR3nt: TGCGCCAGCAGCCAAGACGGACAGGGAAATCAGCCCCAGCATTTT
CDR3aa: CASSQDGQGNQPQHF

j_gene: TRBJ1-2
abundance: -
len: 14
d_gene: TRBD1
v_gene: TRBV5-1
CDR3nt: TGCGCCAGCAGCTTGGGGGACAGGGACTATGGCTACACCTTC
CDR3aa: CASSLGDRDYGYTF

j_gene: TRBJ1-1
abundance: few
len: 11
d_gene: -
v_gene: TRBV19
CDR3nt: TGTGCCAGTACATCGGGAACTGAAGCTTTCTTT
CDR3aa: CASTSGTEAFF

j_gene: TRBJ2-5
abundance: -
len: 11
d_gene: TRBD1
v_gene: TRBV7-9
CDR3nt: TGTGCCAGCGCCCGACAGGGGGGCCAGTACTTC
CDR3aa: CASARQGGQYF

j_gene: TRBJ1-4
abundance: once
len: 13
d_gene: -
v_gene: TRBV10-1
CDR3nt: TGCGCCAGCAGTGAATCGAGGAGTGAAAAACTGTTTTTT
CDR3aa: CASSESRSEKLFF

j_gene: TRBJ1-3
abundance: once
len: 15
d_gene: -
v_gene: TRBV3-1/TRBV3-2
CDR3nt: TGTGCCAGCAGCCAAGCACAGGTCTCTGGAAACACCATATATTTT
CDR3aa: CASSQAQVSGNTIYF

j_gene: TRBJ1-6
abundance: -
len: 14
d_gene: -
v_gene: TRBV7-2
CDR3nt: TGTGCCAGCAGCCCCGGGGGGGGAAGGAGGGCCCTCCACTTT
CDR3aa: CASSPGGGRRALHF

j_gene: TRBJ2-7
abundance: -
len: 11
d_gene: -
v_gene: TRBV12-3/TRBV12-4
CDR3nt: TGTGCCAGCGGCTCTCCCCACGAGCAGTACTTC
CDR3aa: CASGSPHEQYF

j_gene: TRBJ2-7
abundance: -
len: 15
d_gene: -
v_gene: TRBV29-1
CDR3nt: TGCAGCGTTGAATCGTCGGCCAGGGGCGGATACGAGCAGTACTTC
CDR3aa: CSVESSARGGYEQYF

j_gene: TRBJ1-2
abundance: -
len: 12
d_gene: -
v_gene: TRBV7-6
CDR3nt: TGTGCCAGCAGCGCCTCAGGGCAGGGCTACACCTTC
CDR3aa: CASSASGQGYTF

j_gene: TRBJ1-2
abundance: once
len: 14
d_gene: TRBD1
v_gene: TRBV7-8
CDR3nt: TGTGCCACCAAAACCGACAGGGCTAACTATGGCTACACCTTC
CDR3aa: CATKTDRANYGYTF

j_gene: TRBJ2-1
abundance: -
len: 13
d_gene: TRBD2
v_gene: TRBV7-7
CDR3nt: TGTGCCAGCAGCCTCGGGGGGAGGAGTGAGCAGTTCTTC
CDR3aa: CASSLGGRSEQFF

j_gene: TRBJ1-4
abundance: -
len: 16
d_gene: TRBD1
v_gene: TRBV14
CDR3nt: TGTGCCAGCAGCCAGGGGACAGGGCCGGCGAATGAAAAACTGTTTTTT
CDR3aa: CASSQGTGPANEKLFF

j_gene: TRBJ2-3
abundance: -
len: 12
d_gene: -
v_gene: TRBV6-5
CDR3nt: TGTGCCAGGGGGGGTGGGGCGGATACGCAGTATTTT
CDR3aa: CARGGGADTQYF

j_gene: TRBJ2-7
abundance: once
len: 12
d_gene: -
v_gene: TRBV7-2
CDR3nt: TGTGCCAGCAGTCCAGGGGGGTACGAGCAGTACTTC
CDR3aa: CASSPGGYEQYF

j_gene: TRBJ1-1
abundance: -
len: 15
d_gene: TRBD1
v_gene: TRBV19
CDR3nt: TGTGCCAGTAGTATGACAGGGGGCTCTAGGGTTTCGGCTTTCTTT
CDR3aa: CASSMTGGSRVSAFF

j_gene: TRBJ1-4
abundance: -
len: 17
d_gene: TRBD1
v_gene: TRBV2
CDR3nt: TGTGCCAGCAGGATTTATCAGGGGGCGGATCCTAATGAAAAACTGTTTTTT
CDR3aa: CASRIYQGADPNEKLFF

j_gene: TRBJ1-3
abundance: -
len: 16
d_gene: TRBD1
v_gene: TRBV5-6
CDR3nt: TGTGCCAGCAGCTTGGATAGGGGGCGAACTGGAAACACCATATATTTT
CDR3aa: CASSLDRGRTGNTIYF

j_gene: TRBJ1-6
abundance: few
len: 15
d_gene: TRBD1
v_gene: TRBV9
CDR3nt: TGTGCCAGCAGCGAGTGGGGGACAGGGAATTCACCCCTCCACTTT
CDR3aa: CASSEWGTGNSPLHF